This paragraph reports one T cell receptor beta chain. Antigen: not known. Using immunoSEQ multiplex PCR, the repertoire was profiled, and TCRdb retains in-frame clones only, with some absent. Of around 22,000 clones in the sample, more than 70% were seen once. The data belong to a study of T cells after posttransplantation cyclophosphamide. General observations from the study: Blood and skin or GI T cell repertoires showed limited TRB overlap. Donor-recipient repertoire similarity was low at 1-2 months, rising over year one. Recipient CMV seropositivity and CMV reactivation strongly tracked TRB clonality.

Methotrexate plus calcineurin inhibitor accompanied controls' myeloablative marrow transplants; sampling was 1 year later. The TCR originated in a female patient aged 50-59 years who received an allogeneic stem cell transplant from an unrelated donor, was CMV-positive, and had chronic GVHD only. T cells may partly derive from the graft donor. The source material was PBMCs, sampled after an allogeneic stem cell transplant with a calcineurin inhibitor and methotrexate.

The CDR3 nucleotides are TGCGCCAGCAGCTTGAACCCGGGACAGGGGGCCGGAGGCTACACCTTC. Translated, it gives CASSLNPGQGAGGYTF. V is TRBV5-1 and J is TRBJ1-2; 12 bases agree with TRBD1. CDR1 is SGHRS, CDR2 YFSETQ, per germline. This CDR3 is built from 16 residues. With 1 base clipped from V and 8 bases from J, the junction kept 9 bases outside the gene matches. Full variable domain (outside the CDR3, taken from reference TRBV5-1 and TRBJ1-2): KAGVTQTPRYLIKTRGQQVTLSCSPISGHRSVSWYQQTPGQGLQFLFEYFSETQRNKGNFPGRFSGRQFSNSRSEMNVSTLELGDSALYLCASSLNPGQGAGGYTFGSGTRLTVV.